The T cell receptor (beta chain) under discussion was sequenced for a study of regulatory T cells in long-lasting Graves disease. Study in general: Antithyroid drugs had been taken by newly diagnosed Graves' patients for under 3 months.

HTBI primers from iRepertoire and Arm-PCR of CDR3 regions yielded the TCR beta libraries. TCRdb re-derived calls from the multiplex PCR reads in MiXCR, one entry per CDR3 protein. The table shows 350,000 to 450,000 distinct CDR3 sequences, with 15% occurring only once. V lost 2 bases to trimming and J lost 5 bases, with 10 bases between them. The CDR3 has 12 amino acids. Germline-derived CDR1 and CDR2 are GTSNPN and SVGIG (reference sequence). Time point reported: newly diagnosed GD, antithyroid drugs for less than 3 months. TCR sequences were obtained from RNA taken from PBMCs. This clonotype was seen more than once but under ten times. This sample also appeared in a second study, on T cells in Graves' hyperthyroidism and ophthalmopathy.

The sample in question was peripheral blood mononuclear cells (PBMCs), obtained at new diagnosis, from a patient treated with antithyroid drugs. The source is a woman aged 25 to 45 with Graves disease. The chain joins TRBV30 to TRBJ2-7; perhaps TRBD1 as D (6 bases). The CDR3 here is CAWSRGGNEQYF. The CDR3 DNA is TGTGCCTGGAGTAGAGGGGGAAACGAGCAGTACTTC.